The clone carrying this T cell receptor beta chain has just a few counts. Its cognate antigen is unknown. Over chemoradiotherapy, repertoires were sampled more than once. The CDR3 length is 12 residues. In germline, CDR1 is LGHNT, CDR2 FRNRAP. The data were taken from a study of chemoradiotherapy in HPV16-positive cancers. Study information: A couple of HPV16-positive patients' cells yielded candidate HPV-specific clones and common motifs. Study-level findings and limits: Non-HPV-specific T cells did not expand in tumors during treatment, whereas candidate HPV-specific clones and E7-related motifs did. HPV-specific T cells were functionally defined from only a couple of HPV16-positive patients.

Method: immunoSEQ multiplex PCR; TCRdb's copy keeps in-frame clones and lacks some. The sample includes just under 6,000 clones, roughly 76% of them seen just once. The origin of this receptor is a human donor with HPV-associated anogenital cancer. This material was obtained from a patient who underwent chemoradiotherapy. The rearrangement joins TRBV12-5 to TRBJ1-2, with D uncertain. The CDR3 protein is CASGGDGGGYTF. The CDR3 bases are TGTGCCAGCGGCGGGGATGGTGGTGGCTACACCTTC.